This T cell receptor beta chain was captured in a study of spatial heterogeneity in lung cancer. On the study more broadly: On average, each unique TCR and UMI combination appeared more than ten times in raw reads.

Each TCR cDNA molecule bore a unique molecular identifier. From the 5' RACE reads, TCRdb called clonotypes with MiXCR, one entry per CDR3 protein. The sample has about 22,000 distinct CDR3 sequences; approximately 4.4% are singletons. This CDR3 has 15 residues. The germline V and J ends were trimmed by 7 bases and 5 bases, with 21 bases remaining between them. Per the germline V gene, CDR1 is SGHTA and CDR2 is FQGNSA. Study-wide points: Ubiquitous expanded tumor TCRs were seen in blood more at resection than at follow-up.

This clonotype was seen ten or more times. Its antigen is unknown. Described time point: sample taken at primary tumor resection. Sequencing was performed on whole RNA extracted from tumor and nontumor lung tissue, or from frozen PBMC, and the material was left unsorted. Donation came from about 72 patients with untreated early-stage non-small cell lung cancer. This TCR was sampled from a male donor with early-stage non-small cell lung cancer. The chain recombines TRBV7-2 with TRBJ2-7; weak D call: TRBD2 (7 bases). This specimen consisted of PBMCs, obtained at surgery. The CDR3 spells CASILWGAGEDEQYF. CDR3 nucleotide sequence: TGTGCCAGCATCCTCTGGGGGGCGGGAGAGGACGAGCAGTACTTC.